Each of the 27 T cell receptor beta chains below was sequenced from the same sample in a study of identical twins. TCRdb re-derived calls from the 5' RACE reads in MiXCR, one entry per CDR3 protein. The sample holds fewer than 250,000 distinct CDR3 sequences; around a tenth are singletons and the top ten take about 5.5%. Sequences were obtained from memory (CD45RO+) T cells sorted from blood. Receptor source: a woman aged 18-29 years in good health.

The rearrangement links TRBV12-3 or TRBV12-4 to TRBJ1-1, with 7 nucleotides matching TRBD1. The ends lost 3 bases at V and 1 base at J; junction bases unmatched: 5. This CDR3 comprises 15 residues. The chain's CDR3 is CASSFDRVSNTEAFF. The CDR3 coding sequence is TGTGCCAGCAGTTTCGACAGGGTATCGAACACTGAAGCTTTCTTT.

The CDR3 DNA is TGTGCCAGCAGCTCCGGGACAGGGGCTTCTAGAAACTCCTACGAGCAGTACTTC. This sequence encodes CASSSGTGASRNSYEQYF. The chain employs TRBV11-2 and TRBJ2-7, with 10 nucleotides matching TRBD1. Germline V gene sequence: CDR1 SGHAT, CDR2 FQNNGV. With V trimmed by 4 bases and J by 0 bases, 12 bases remained unmatched. There are 18 residues in the CDR3.

This clonotype was seen more than once but under ten times. The chain uses TRBV3-1 and TRBJ2-1; the D gene is possibly TRBD1 (5 bases). The CDR3 sequence is 13 residues long. Per the germline V gene, CDR1 is LGHDT and CDR2 is YNNKEL (reference sequence). Trimming removed 1 base at V and 9 bases at J, with 10 bases between. The CDR3 loop is CASSQGRGVEQFF. Here the CDR3 DNA reads TGTGCCAGCAGCCAAGGTAGGGGTGTTGAGCAGTTCTTC.

J is TRBJ2-1 and V is TRBV2; 12 bases are shared with TRBD2. This CDR3 is built from 15 residues. V shed 4 bases, J shed 2 bases, and the junction held 0 bases outside the gene matches. From germline, CDR1 is SNHLY and CDR2 FYNNEI. DNA of the CDR3: TGTGCCAGCAGTGGGACTAGCGGGACCTACAATGAGCAGTTCTTC. This encodes CASSGTSGTYNEQFF.

This clonotype was seen a few times. The chain employs TRBV5-1 and TRBJ2-7, with a weak D call TRBD2 (6 bases). Germline V CDR1 and CDR2: SGHRS, YFSETQ. V was pared by 0 bases and J by 2 bases, with 12 bases between. The CDR3 is made up of 15 amino acids. CDR3 in DNA: TGCGCCAGCAGCTTGGGGGTTGGCGGGACCTACGAGCAGTACTTC. Translated: CASSLGVGGTYEQYF. Complete variable domain (other parts from reference TRBV5-1 and TRBJ2-7): KAGVTQTPRYLIKTRGQQVTLSCSPISGHRSVSWYQQTPGQGLQFLFEYFSETQRNKGNFPGRFSGRQFSNSRSEMNVSTLELGDSALYLCASSLGVGGTYEQYFGPGTRLTVT.

This chain uses TRBV20-1 with TRBJ2-1; TRBD2 is a possible D gene (6 bases). CDR1 and CDR2 (germline): DFQATT, SNEGSKA (reference sequence). CDR3 length: 13 residues. The ends were cut back, 0 bases at V and 14 bases at J, with 17 bases in the middle. The CDR3 nucleotides are TGCAGTGCTAGAGAGACCTCTTCGGGGGTGAAGTTCTTC. Its protein product is CSARETSSGVKFF.

The CDR3 nucleotides are TGTGCCAGCTCACCACCGGAGCCGAGAGATACGCAGTATTTT. Translating it yields CASSPPEPRDTQYF. This rearrangement joins TRBV18 to TRBJ2-3, with unresolved D. The CDR3 is made up of 14 amino acids. V dropped 0 bases and J dropped 5 bases, with 9 bases sitting between them. The germline gives CDR1 KGHSH, CDR2 LQKENI.

The J gene is TRBJ1-3, the V gene TRBV20-1, with unresolved D. The germline V and J ends were trimmed by 1 base and 2 bases, with 9 bases remaining between them. This CDR3 region has 14 residues. From germline, CDR1 is DFQATT and CDR2 SNEGSKA (reference sequence). For the CDR3, the DNA is TGCAGTGCTAGAGCGGGCAGCCCTGGAAACACCATATATTTT. This codes for CSARAGSPGNTIYF.

This clonotype was seen many times. V and J are TRBV7-2 and TRBJ2-7, with D possibly TRBD2 on 6 matching bases. The CDR3 extends over 14 amino acids. The germline CDR1 and CDR2 sequences are SGHTA and FQGNSA. Deletions cut 5 bases from V and 1 base from J, with 12 bases between. CDR3 residues: CASSLGGVSYEQYF. The DNA for the CDR3 is TGTGCCAGCAGCCTGGGCGGGGTGTCCTACGAGCAGTACTTC.

The chain carries TRBV7-2 and TRBJ2-5; D might be TRBD2 (6 bases). V was pared by 3 bases and J by 0 bases, with 8 bases between. The CDR3 spans 14 residues. Germline V gene data show CDR1 as SGHTA and CDR2 as FQGNSA. CDR3 region: CASSFSGHQETQYF. The CDR3 DNA sequence: TGTGCCAGCAGCTTTAGCGGCCACCAAGAGACCCAGTACTTC.

The table lists this clonotype with a count of one. This rearrangement joins TRBV24-1 to TRBJ2-1; possible D gene TRBD2, 7 bases. Germline V gene data show CDR1 as KGHDR and CDR2 as SFDVKD. The germline V and J ends were trimmed by 4 bases and 6 bases, with 15 bases remaining between them. This CDR3 is built from 15 residues. The CDR3 DNA sequence: TGTGCCACCAGTGAAGGTAGGGGGGGGTTCAATGAGCAGTTCTTC. Translation gives CATSEGRGGFNEQFF.

The table lists this clonotype with a few counts. The chain uses TRBV19 and TRBJ1-5, with D perhaps matching TRBD1 (5 bases). CDR1 and CDR2 from the germline V gene are LNHDA and SQIVND (reference sequence). V was trimmed by 3 bases and J by 0 bases, leaving 12 bases between them. The CDR3 consists of 16 residues. CDR3 DNA: TGTGCCAGTAGTATCACAGGTGATCGTAGCAATCAGCCCCAGCATTTT. Residues: CASSITGDRSNQPQHF.

This clonotype was picked up a small number of times. The rearrangement uses TRBV7-6 and TRBJ1-3, with D uncertain. Germline values: CDR1 SGHVS, CDR2 FNYEAQ. The CDR3 is made up of 14 amino acids. Trimming left V 3 bases short and J 3 bases short, with 9 bases between. CDR3 in amino acids: CASSLSRVGNTIYF. CDR3 coding DNA: TGTGCCAGCAGCTTGAGCAGAGTTGGAAACACCATATATTTT.

The gene calls are TRBV5-1 and TRBJ2-6; possibly TRBD2 for D (5 bases). V was cut by 4 bases and J by 1 base, with 15 bases left in between. The CDR3 contains 17 residues. Germline V gene data show CDR1 as SGHRS and CDR2 as YFSETQ. This CDR3 is CASSQPGSGSGANVLTF. For the CDR3, the DNA is TGCGCCAGCAGCCAGCCAGGCTCGGGGTCTGGGGCCAACGTCCTGACTTTC.

V is TRBV7-2 and J is TRBJ2-1, with TRBD2 matching 11 bases. Per the germline V gene, CDR1 is SGHTA and CDR2 is FQGNSA. Losses at the gene ends were 1 base for V and 7 bases for J; bases not matched to a gene: 12. The CDR3 has 18 amino acids. The DNA for the CDR3 is TGTGCCAGCAGCTTAGGGGTAAGAGGGACTAGCGGCCCGAATGAGCAGTTCTTC. Translating it yields CASSLGVRGTSGPNEQFF.

This clonotype was seen only a few times. This chain links TRBV7-9 with TRBJ1-1; D remains ambiguous. Germline V gene data show CDR1 as SEHNR and CDR2 as FQNEAQ (reference sequence). This CDR3 is built from 13 residues. The V end lost 6 bases, the J end lost 8 bases, and 16 bases lay between the germline ends. The CDR3 sequence: CASRQLPGLEAFF. CDR3 DNA: TGTGCCAGCAGGCAACTTCCTGGGCTAGAAGCTTTCTTT. Complete variable domain (other parts from reference TRBV7-9 and TRBJ1-1): DTGVSQNPRHKITKRGQNVTFRCDPISEHNRLYWYRQTLGQGPEFLTYFQNEAQLEKSRLLSDRFSAERPKGSFSTLEIQRTEQGDSAMYLCASRQLPGLEAFFGQGTRLTVV.

The chain couples TRBV5-1 to TRBJ1-3; weak D call: TRBD1 (6 bases). Germline CDR1 reads SGHRS; CDR2 reads YFSETQ. This CDR3 is 15 amino acids long. V lost 0 bases and J 3 bases, leaving 10 bases between the germline ends. The CDR3 sequence: CASSLDTGYGNTIYF. The DNA of the CDR3 is TGCGCCAGCAGCTTGGATACAGGGTATGGAAACACCATATATTTT.

This clonotype has ten or more counts. The chain carries TRBV9 and TRBJ2-3, with 9 nucleotides matching TRBD2. The CDR3 is 16 residues long. Germline CDR1 SGDLS, CDR2 YYNGEE. The J segment lost 8 bases and the V segment lost 0 bases, leaving 10 bases of the junction unmatched. The CDR3 DNA follows: TGTGCCAGCAGCGTAGTGCCAGCGGGGGGCCAGGGTACGCAGTATTTT. It specifies CASSVVPAGGQGTQYF.

With regard to this clonotype: The CDR3 does not close with the conserved phenylalanine or tryptophan, likely indicating a read error. The rearrangement uses TRBV5-4 and TRBJ2-7; 9 bases map to TRBD2. Looked up from germline, CDR1 is SGHNT and CDR2 is YYREEE (reference sequence). Trimming at V came to 1 base and at J to 2 bases, leaving 10 bases not matched to a gene. The CDR3 is 17 amino acids. The DNA of the CDR3 is TGTGCCAGCAGCTTGCTCTTGGCCAGCGGGAGGCCCTACGAGCAGTACTAC. Protein: CASSLLLASGRPYEQYY.

In its sample, this clonotype was seen many times. This chain connects TRBV7-2 to TRBJ1-1, with a tentative D call TRBD1 (6 bases). CDR1 and CDR2 from the germline V gene are SGHTA and FQGNSA. Trimming stripped 5 bases from V and 3 bases from J, with 10 bases between. This CDR3 region has 13 residues. The CDR3 region has the DNA TGTGCCAGCAGCCTTGGACAGTACACTGAAGCTTTCTTT. This translates into CASSLGQYTEAFF. The full variable domain, completed using reference TRBV7-2 and TRBJ1-1, is GAGVSQSPSNKVTEKGKDVELRCDPISGHTALYWYRQSLGQGLEFLIYFQGNSAPDKSGLPSDRFSAERTGGSVSTLTIQRTQQEDSAVYLCASSLGQYTEAFFGQGTRLTVV.

This clonotype was counted between two and nine times. This chain uses TRBV20-1 with TRBJ1-4; 9 nucleotides agree with TRBD1. From germline, CDR1 is DFQATT and CDR2 SNEGSKA (reference sequence). The CDR3 loop spans 14 amino acids. J lost 7 bases, V lost 3 bases, and 6 bases had no gene match. Written as DNA, the CDR3 is TGCAGTGCTAGTCGGGGACAGGGCGTTGAAAAACTGTTTTTT. Translated: CSASRGQGVEKLFF.

There are many counts of this clonotype. The genes are TRBV3-1 and TRBJ2-6; TRBD2 aligns across 7 bases. V lost 11 bases to trimming and J lost 2 bases; unmatched junction nucleotides: 0. Germline CDR1 and CDR2: LGHDT and YNNKEL (reference sequence). CDR3 length: 12 amino acids. The CDR3 nucleotides read TGTGCCGGGGGGGCTGGGGCCAACGTCCTGACTTTC. Translation gives CAGGAGANVLTF.

This chain joins TRBV25-1 and TRBJ2-5; no clear D gene. The CDR3 has 15 amino acids. Germline lookup yields CDR1 MGHDK and CDR2 SYGVNS. Trimming took off 0 bases at V and 4 bases at J, with 12 bases between the two ends. CDR3 loop: CASSEYVGRSETQYF. The CDR3 DNA is TGTGCCAGCAGTGAATATGTCGGGCGATCAGAGACCCAGTACTTC.

Regarding this clonotype: A clone one base away is much larger, so this may be a read error. The V gene is TRBV12-3 or TRBV12-4, the J gene TRBJ1-6, with a possible D match to TRBD1 (6 bases). The CDR3 runs 13 residues. Written as DNA, the CDR3 is TGTGCCAGCATTTTGAGGGGGGTATCACCCCTCCAATTT. Translation: CASILRGVSPLQF.

In this sample, this clonotype turned up a few times. The chain carries TRBV12-3 or TRBV12-4 and TRBJ2-1; 12 bases line up with TRBD2. Trimming took 6 bases from V and 7 from J; bases not matched to a gene: 7. The CDR3 contains 15 residues. CDR3: CASRKTSGSLNEQFF. In DNA form, the CDR3 reads TGTGCCAGCAGGAAGACTAGCGGGAGTTTAAATGAGCAGTTCTTC.

V is TRBV12-5 and J is TRBJ2-5; TRBD2 might be the D (7 bases). The V end lost 11 bases, the J end lost 1 base, and 14 bases lay between the germline ends. The CDR3 has 13 residues. Germline loops: CDR1 LGHNT, CDR2 FRNRAP. CDR3 sequence (DNA): TGTGCTCCGGAGGGGGGGGGCCAAGAGACCCAGTACTTC. This sequence encodes CAPEGGGQETQYF.

This clonotype was recorded many times. As DNA, the CDR3 is TGTGCCAGCAGTCCCACCGTGGGGGGACCTCCGGGGGAGCTGTTTTTT. Translation gives CASSPTVGGPPGELFF. The rearrangement links TRBV6-6 to TRBJ2-2; D may be TRBD2 (6 bases). The CDR3 is made up of 16 amino acids. The germline gives CDR1 MNHNY, CDR2 SVGAGI (reference sequence). The V and J ends lost 5 bases and 8 bases respectively, with 21 bases between them.